This T cell receptor (beta chain) was identified in a study of blood T cell repertoires in COVID-19. Study overall: The United States, Italy and Spain provided the acute and convalescent COVID-19 samples. Sources were T cells, B-cell-depleted T cells, or PBMCs; the material itself was cDNA or gDNA.

Authors' processing steps: Scientists estimated how many nucleated cells there were by amplifying reference gene primers. The data were produced by immunoSEQ multiplex PCR, yet TCRdb's version contains in-frame clones alone and is incomplete. Clone size and V and J calls were adopted from that table, with D and trimming inferred from the DNA. The table has more than 95,000 clones, around 80% seen once. This clone was recorded only once. This CDR3 region has 17 residues. Germline CDR1 reads LNHNV; CDR2 reads YYDKDF (reference sequence). V shed 1 base and J shed 5 bases, with 18 bases lying between them.

The sample comprised peripheral blood. V is TRBV15 and J is TRBJ2-1; possible D gene TRBD2, 5 bases. The TCR sequence derives from an elderly woman with acute or convalescent COVID-19. The CDR3 nucleotides read TGTGCCACCAGCAGAGTCCAGGAGGCCCTCCTCCACAATGAGCAGTTCTTC. Its protein product is CATSRVQEALLHNEQFF.